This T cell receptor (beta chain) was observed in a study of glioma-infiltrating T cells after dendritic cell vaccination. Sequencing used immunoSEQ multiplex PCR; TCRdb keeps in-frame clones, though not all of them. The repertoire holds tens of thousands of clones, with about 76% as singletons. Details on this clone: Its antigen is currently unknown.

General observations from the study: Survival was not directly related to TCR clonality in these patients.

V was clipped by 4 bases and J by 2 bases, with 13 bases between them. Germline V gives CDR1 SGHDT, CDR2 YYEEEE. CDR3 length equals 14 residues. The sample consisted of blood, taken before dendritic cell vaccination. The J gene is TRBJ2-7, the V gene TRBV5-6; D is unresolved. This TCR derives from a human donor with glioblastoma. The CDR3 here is CASSPADFAYEQYF. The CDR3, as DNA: TGTGCCAGCAGCCCTGCAGATTTTGCCTACGAGCAGTACTTC.